This TCR beta chain was sequenced for a study of blood T cell repertoires in COVID-19. Study information: Samples taken during acute and convalescent COVID-19 were collected in the United States, Italy and Spain. Nucleic acid was either cDNA or gDNA, and it came from T cells, B-cell-depleted T cells, or PBMCs.

Trimming pared 6 bases from V and 1 base from J, leaving 17 bases between. This CDR3 is 16 amino acids long. Germline assignment: CDR1 SGHTA and CDR2 FQGTGA. Original analysis: Estimation of nucleated cell counts was performed using reference gene primer amplification. Clones were sequenced by immunoSEQ multiplex PCR, and TCRdb holds only the in-frame ones, with some missing. V and J calls and clone size come straight from that table; D and trimming were deduced from the DNA. The data show approximately 250,000 clones, roughly 83% seen once. V is TRBV7-3 and J is TRBJ2-3; unclear D gene. Specimen: peripheral blood. The receptor was isolated from a man between 60 and 75 years old who had recovered from COVID-19. The CDR3 region is CASRPNGAVGTDTQYF. For the CDR3, the DNA is TGTGCCAGCAGACCAAACGGCGCGGTCGGCACAGATACGCAGTATTTT.